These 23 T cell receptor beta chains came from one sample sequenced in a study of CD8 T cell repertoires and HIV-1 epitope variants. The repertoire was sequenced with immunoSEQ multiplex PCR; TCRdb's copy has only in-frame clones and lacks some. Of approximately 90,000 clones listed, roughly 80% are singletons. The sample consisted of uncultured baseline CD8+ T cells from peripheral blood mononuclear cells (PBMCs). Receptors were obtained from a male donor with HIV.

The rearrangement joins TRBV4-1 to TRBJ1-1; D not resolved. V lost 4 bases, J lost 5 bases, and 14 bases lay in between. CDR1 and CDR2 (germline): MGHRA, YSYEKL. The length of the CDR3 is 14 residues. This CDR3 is CASSLGPGETEAFF. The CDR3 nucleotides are TGCGCCAGCAGCCTCGGGCCAGGTGAAACTGAAGCTTTCTTT.

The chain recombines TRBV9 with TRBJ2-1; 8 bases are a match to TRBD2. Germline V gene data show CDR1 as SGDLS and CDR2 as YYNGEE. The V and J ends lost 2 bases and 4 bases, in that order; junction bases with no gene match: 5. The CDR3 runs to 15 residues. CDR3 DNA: TGTGCCAGCAGCGTTGGAGCGGGGGAGTACAATGAGCAGTTCTTC. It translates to CASSVGAGEYNEQFF.

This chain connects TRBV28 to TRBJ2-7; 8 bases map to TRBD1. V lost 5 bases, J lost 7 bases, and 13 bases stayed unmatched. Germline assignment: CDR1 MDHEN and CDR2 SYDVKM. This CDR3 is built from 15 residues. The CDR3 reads CASSPAGTGVREQYF. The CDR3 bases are TGTGCCAGCAGTCCCGCCGGGACAGGTGTAAGGGAGCAGTACTTC.

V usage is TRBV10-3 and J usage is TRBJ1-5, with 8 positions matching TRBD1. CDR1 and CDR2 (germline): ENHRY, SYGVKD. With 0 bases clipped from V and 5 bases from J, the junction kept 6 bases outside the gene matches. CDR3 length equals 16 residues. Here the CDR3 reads CAISESTGGGDQPQHF. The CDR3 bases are TGTGCCATCAGTGAGTCTACAGGGGGTGGTGATCAGCCCCAGCATTTT.

In nucleotides, the CDR3 is TGTGCCAGCAGTTCAATACAGAACTCTGGAAACACCATATATTTT. Residues: CASSSIQNSGNTIYF. The gene calls are TRBV6-1 and TRBJ1-3; no definite D call. The CDR3 loop spans 15 amino acids. Germline V gene lookup returns CDR1 MNHNS and CDR2 SASEGT. Trimming stripped 5 bases from V and 0 bases from J, with 11 bases between.

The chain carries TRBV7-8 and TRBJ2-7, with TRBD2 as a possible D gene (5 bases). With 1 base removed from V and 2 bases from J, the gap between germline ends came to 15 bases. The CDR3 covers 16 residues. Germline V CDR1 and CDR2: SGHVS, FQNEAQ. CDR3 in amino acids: CASSLEPNRDTYEQYF. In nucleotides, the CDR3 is TGTGCCAGCAGCTTAGAGCCTAATCGGGATACCTACGAGCAGTACTTC.

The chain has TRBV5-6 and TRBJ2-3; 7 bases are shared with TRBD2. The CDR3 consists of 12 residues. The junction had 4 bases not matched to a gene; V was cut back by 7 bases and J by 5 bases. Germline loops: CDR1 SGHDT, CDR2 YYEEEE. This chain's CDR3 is CASGLAGDTQYF. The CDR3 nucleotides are TGTGCCAGCGGGTTAGCGGGAGATACGCAGTATTTT.

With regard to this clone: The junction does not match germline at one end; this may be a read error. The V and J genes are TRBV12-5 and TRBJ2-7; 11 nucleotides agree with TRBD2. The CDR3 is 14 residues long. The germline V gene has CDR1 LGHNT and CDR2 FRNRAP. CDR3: CASGLGLAGGEQYF. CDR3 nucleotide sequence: TGCGCTAGTGGTCTTGGGCTAGCGGGAGGCGAGCAGTACTTC.

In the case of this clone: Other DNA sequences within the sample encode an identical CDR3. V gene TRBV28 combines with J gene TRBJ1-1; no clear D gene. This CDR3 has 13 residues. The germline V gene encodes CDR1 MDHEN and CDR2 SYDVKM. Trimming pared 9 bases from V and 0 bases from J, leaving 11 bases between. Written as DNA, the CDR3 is TGTGCCAGTACGGGAAACATGAACACTGAAGCTTTCTTT. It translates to CASTGNMNTEAFF.

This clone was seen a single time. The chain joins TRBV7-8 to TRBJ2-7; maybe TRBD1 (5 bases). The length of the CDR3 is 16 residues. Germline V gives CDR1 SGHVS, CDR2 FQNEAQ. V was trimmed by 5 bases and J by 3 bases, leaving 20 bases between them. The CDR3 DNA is TGTGCCAGCAGCCCGAGCAGGGTTCCTGTGGTCTACGAGCAGTACTTC. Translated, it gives CASSPSRVPVVYEQYF.

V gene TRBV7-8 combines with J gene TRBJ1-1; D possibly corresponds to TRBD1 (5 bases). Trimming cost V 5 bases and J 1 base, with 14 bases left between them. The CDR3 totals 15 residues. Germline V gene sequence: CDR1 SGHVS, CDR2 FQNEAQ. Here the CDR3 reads CASSPHRLGNTEAFF. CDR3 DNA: TGTGCCAGCAGCCCTCACAGGTTGGGGAACACTGAAGCTTTCTTT. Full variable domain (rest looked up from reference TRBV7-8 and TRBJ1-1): GAGVSQSPRYKVAKRGQDVALRCDPISGHVSLFWYQQALGQGPEFLTYFQNEAQLDKSGLPSDRFFAERPEGSVSTLKIQRTQQEDSAVYLCASSPHRLGNTEAFFGQGTRLTVV.

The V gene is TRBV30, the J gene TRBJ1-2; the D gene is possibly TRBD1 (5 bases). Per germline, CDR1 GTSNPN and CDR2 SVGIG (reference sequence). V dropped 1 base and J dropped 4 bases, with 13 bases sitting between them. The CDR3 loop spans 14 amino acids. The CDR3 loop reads CAWSGSAGTYGYTF. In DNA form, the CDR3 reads TGTGCCTGGAGTGGATCTGCGGGGACCTATGGCTACACCTTC.

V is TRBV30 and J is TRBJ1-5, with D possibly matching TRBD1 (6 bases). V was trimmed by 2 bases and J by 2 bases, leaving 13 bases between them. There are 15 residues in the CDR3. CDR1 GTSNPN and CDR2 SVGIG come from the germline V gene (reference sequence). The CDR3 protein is CAWSPGDLGNQPQHF. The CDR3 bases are TGTGCCTGGAGTCCAGGGGATTTAGGCAATCAGCCCCAGCATTTT.

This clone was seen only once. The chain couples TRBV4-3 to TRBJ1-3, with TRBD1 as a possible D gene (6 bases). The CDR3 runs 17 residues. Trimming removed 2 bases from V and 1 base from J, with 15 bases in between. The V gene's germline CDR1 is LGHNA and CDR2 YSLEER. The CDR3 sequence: CASSQRGGESSGNTIYF. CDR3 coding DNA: TGCGCCAGCAGCCAAAGGGGGGGGGAAAGTTCTGGAAACACCATATATTTT.

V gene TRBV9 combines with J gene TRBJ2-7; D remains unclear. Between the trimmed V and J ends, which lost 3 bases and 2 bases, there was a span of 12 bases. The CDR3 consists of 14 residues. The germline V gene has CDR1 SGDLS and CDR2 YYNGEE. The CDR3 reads CASSATDGTYEQYF. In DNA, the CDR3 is TGTGCCAGCAGCGCGACCGACGGAACCTACGAGCAGTACTTC.

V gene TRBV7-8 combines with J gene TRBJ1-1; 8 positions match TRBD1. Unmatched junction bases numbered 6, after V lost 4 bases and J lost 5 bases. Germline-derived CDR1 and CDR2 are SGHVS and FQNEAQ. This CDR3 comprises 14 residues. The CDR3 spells CASSWRQGLTEAFF. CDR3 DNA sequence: TGTGCCAGCAGCTGGAGACAGGGGTTAACTGAAGCTTTCTTT.

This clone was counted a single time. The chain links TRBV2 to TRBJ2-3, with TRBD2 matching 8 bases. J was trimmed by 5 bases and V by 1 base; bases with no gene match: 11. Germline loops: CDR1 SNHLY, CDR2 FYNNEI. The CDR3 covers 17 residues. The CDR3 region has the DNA TGTGCCAGCAGTGAAGAACCGGGAGGGCCGAGGATAGATACGCAGTATTTT. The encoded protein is CASSEEPGGPRIDTQYF.

The chain's CDR3 is CASSSYGQGRGEQYF. The CDR3 nucleotides are TGTGCCAGCAGCTCTTACGGACAGGGAAGAGGCGAGCAGTACTTC. This chain links TRBV7-2 with TRBJ2-7; 8 bases fit TRBD1. V was pared by 4 bases and J by 6 bases, with 11 bases of the junction left unmatched. The CDR3 has 15 residues. Germline CDR1 reads SGHTA; CDR2 reads FQGNSA.

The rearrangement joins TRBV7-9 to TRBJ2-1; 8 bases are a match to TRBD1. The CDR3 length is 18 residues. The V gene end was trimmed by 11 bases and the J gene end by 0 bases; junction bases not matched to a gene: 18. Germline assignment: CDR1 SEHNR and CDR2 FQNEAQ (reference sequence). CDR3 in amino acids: CASSTGQGRPLSYNEQFF. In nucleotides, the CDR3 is TGTGCCTCCTCAACAGGACAGGGTCGCCCACTCTCCTACAATGAGCAGTTCTTC.

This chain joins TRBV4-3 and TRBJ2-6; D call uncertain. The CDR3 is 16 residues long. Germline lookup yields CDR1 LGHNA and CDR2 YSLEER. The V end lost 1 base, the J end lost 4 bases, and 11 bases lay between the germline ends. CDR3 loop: CASSQVAGIGANVLTF. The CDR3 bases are TGCGCCAGCAGCCAAGTAGCCGGAATCGGGGCCAACGTCCTGACTTTC.

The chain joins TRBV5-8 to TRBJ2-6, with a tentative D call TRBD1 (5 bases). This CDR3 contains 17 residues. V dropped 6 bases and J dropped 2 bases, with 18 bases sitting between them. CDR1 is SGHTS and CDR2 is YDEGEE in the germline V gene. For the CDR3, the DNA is TGTGCCAGCAAGAAACAGTTTGGGGCGGCTGGGGCCAACGTCCTGACTTTC. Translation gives CASKKQFGAAGANVLTF.

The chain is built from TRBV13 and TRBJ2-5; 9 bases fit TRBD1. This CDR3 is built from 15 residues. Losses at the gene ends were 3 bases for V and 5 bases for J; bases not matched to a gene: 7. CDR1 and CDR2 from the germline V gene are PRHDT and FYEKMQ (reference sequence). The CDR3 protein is CASSFYRGLEETQYF. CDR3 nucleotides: TGTGCCAGCAGCTTTTACAGGGGGCTGGAGGAGACCCAGTACTTC.

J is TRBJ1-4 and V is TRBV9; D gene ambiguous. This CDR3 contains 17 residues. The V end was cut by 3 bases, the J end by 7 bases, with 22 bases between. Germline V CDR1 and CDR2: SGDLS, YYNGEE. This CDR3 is CASSGLTGSRTTEKLFF. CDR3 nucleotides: TGTGCCAGCAGCGGACTGACCGGATCAAGGACGACTGAAAAACTGTTTTTT.